Reported below is one T cell receptor (beta chain). Antigen: not known. V dropped 6 bases and J dropped 1; count of bases not matched to a gene: 5. Per germline, CDR1 DFQATT and CDR2 SNEGSKA (reference sequence). This CDR3 is built from 13 residues. After constant-region reverse-primer amplification, full-length variable regions underwent semi-nested PCR with Nested Universal Primer A. One entry per CDR3 protein results from TCRdb running MiXCR on the 5' RACE reads. The sample carries roughly 5,300 distinct CDR3 sequences, roughly 34% recorded once. Study observations and caveats: Tumor Treg TCRs overlapped most with tumor naive CD4+ cells.

V usage is TRBV20-1 and J usage is TRBJ1-1; 7 bases match TRBD1. Material for sequencing was memory CD4+ T cells sorted from blood. The subset here: memory CD4+ T cells, CD4+CD45RO+CD25-. The TCR was taken from a female donor with breast cancer. The CDR3 DNA is TGCAGTGCAGCTCGGACAGGGAACACTGAAGCTTTCTTT. Protein product: CSAARTGNTEAFF.